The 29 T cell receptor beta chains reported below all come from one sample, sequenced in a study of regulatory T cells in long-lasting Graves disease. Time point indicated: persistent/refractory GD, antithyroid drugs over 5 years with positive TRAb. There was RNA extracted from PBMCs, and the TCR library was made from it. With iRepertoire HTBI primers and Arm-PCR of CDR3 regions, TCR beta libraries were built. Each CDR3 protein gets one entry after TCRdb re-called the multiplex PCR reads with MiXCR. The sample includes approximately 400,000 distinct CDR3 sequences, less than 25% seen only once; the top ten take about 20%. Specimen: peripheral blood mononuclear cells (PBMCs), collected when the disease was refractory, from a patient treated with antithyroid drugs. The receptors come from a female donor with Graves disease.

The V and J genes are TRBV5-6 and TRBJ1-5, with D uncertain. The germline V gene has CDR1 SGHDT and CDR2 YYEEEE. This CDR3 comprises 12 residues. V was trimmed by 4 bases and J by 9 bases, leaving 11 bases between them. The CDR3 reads CASSLSIGPQHF. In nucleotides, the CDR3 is TGTGCCAGCAGCCTTAGCATTGGGCCCCAGCATTTT.

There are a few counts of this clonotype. CDR3 amino acids: CASSLRGLAGAGSTGELFF. In DNA, the CDR3 is TGTGCCAGCAGCTTAAGGGGACTAGCGGGAGCAGGGAGCACCGGGGAGCTGTTTTTT. The V gene is TRBV13, the J gene TRBJ2-2; 14 nucleotides match TRBD2. V dropped 2 bases and J dropped 4; count of bases not matched to a gene: 9. The germline V gene encodes CDR1 PRHDT and CDR2 FYEKMQ (reference sequence). This CDR3 is built from 19 residues.

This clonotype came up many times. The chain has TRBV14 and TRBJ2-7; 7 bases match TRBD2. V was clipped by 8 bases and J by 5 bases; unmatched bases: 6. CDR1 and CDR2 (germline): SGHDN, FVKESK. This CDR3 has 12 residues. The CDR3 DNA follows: TGTGCCAGCGGGATAGCGGGCGACGAGCAGTACTTC. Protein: CASGIAGDEQYF.

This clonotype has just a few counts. The CDR3 spells CASSWGQFSYEQYF. CDR3 bases: TGTGCCAGCAGCTGGGGACAATTCTCCTACGAGCAGTACTTC. The rearrangement joins TRBV5-6 to TRBJ2-7; perhaps TRBD1 as D (6 bases). Germline CDR1 and CDR2: SGHDT and YYEEEE. The CDR3 runs 14 residues. Trimming removed 3 bases from V and 0 bases from J, with 10 bases in between.

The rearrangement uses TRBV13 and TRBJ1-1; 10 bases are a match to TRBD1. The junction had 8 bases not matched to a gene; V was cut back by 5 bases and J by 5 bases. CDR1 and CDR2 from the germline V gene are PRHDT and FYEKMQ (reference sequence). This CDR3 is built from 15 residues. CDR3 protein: CASSAPGTGETEAFF. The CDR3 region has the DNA TGTGCCAGCAGCGCCCCCGGGACAGGGGAAACTGAAGCTTTCTTT.

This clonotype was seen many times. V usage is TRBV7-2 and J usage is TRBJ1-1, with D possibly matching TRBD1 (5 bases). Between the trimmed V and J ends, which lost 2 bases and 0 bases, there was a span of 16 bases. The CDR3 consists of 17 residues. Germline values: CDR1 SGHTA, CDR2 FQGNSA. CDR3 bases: TGTGCCAGCAGCTTACAGGGAGGGGTGGCCCTGAACACTGAAGCTTTCTTT. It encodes CASSLQGGVALNTEAFF.

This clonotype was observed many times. CDR3 bases: TGTGCCAGCAGCCAGGGTGCGGGAAACACCATATATTTT. This codes for CASSQGAGNTIYF. This chain uses TRBV3-1 with TRBJ1-3; the D is unclear. Germline assignment: CDR1 LGHDT and CDR2 YNNKEL (reference sequence). The CDR3 is made up of 13 amino acids. The germline V and J ends were trimmed by 3 bases and 4 bases, with 7 bases remaining between them.

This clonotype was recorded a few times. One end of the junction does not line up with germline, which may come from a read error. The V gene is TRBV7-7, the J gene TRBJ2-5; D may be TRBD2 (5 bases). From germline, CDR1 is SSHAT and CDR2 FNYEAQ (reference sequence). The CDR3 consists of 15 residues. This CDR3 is CASSSWPGTDTAQYF. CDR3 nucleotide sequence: TGTGCTAGCAGCTCTTGGCCGGGAACTGACACGGCCCAGTACTTC.

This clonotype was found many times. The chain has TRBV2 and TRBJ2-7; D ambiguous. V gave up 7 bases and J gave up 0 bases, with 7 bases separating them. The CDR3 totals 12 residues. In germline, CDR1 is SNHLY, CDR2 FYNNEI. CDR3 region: CASKSNSYEQYF. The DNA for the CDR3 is TGTGCCAGCAAATCTAACTCCTACGAGCAGTACTTC.

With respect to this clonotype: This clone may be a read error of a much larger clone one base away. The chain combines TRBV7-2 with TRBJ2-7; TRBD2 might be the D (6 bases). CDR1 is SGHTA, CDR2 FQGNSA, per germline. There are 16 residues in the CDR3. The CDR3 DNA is TGTGCCAGCAGCCCCGATGGCGGAGGGAGCTCCTACGAGCGGTACTTC. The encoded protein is CASSPDGGGSSYERYF.

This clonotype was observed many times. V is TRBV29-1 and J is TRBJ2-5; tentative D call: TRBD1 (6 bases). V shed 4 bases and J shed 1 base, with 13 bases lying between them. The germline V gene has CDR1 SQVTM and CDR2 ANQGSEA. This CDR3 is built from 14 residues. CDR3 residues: CSVVGAGSQETQYF. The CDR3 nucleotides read TGCAGCGTTGTGGGGGCAGGAAGCCAAGAGACCCAGTACTTC.

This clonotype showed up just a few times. CDR3 region: CASSQRGPDTQYF. The CDR3 DNA reads TGTGCCAGCAGCCAACGGGGCCCAGATACGCAGTATTTT. The V and J genes are TRBV3-1 and TRBJ2-3, with D perhaps matching TRBD1 or TRBD2 (5 bases each). V was trimmed by 2 bases and J by 4 bases, leaving 7 bases between them. Germline assignment: CDR1 LGHDT and CDR2 YNNKEL (reference sequence). This CDR3 is built from 13 residues.

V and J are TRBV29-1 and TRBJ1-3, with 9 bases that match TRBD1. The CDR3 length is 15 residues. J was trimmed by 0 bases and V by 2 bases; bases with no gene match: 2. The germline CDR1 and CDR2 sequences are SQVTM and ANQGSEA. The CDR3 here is CSVETGQGSGNTIYF. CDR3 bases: TGCAGCGTTGAAACGGGACAGGGCTCTGGAAACACCATATATTTT.

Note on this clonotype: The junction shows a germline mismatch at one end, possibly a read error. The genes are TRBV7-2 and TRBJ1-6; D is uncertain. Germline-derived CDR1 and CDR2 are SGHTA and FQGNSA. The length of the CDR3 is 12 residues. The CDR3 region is CASSINNSPLRF. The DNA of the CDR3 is TGTGCCAGCAGCATAAATAATTCACCCCTCCGCTTT.

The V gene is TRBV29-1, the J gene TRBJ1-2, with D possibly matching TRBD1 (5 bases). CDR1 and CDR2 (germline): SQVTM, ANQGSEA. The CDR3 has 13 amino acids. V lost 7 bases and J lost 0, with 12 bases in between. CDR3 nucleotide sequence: TGCAGCGGGGGCCTCTCCTCTAACTATGGCTACACCTTC. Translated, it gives CSGGLSSNYGYTF.

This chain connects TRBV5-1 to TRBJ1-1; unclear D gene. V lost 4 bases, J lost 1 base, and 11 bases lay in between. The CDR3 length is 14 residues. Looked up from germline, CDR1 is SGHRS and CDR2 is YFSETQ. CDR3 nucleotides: TGCGCCAGCAGCGTCCGGGCTGCGAACACTGAAGCTTTCTTT. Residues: CASSVRAANTEAFF. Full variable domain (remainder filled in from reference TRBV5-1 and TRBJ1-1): KAGVTQTPRYLIKTRGQQVTLSCSPISGHRSVSWYQQTPGQGLQFLFEYFSETQRNKGNFPGRFSGRQFSNSRSEMNVSTLELGDSALYLCASSVRAANTEAFFGQGTRLTVV.

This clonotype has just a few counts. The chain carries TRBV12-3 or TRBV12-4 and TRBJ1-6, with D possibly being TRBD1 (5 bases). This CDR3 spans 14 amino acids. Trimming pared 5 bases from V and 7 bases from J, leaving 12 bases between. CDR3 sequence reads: CASSLVGGNSPLHF. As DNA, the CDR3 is TGTGCCAGCAGTCTCGTCGGGGGAAATTCACCCCTCCACTTT.

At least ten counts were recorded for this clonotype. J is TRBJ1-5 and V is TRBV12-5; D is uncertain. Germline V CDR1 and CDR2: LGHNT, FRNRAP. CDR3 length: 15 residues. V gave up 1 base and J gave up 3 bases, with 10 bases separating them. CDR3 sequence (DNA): TGTGCTAGTGGTTTGGGACACCATCCCAATCAGCCCCAGCATTTT. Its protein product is CASGLGHHPNQPQHF.

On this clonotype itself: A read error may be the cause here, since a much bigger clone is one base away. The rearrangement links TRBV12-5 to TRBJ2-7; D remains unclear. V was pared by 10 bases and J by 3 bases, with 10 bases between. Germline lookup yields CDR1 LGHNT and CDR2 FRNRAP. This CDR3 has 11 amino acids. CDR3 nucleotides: TGTGCTATTGGATACAGCTACGAGCAGTACTTC. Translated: CAIGYSYEQYF.

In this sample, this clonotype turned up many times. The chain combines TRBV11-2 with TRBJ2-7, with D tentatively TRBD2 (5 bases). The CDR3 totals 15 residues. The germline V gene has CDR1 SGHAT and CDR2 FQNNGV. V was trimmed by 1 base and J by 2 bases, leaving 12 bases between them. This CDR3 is CASSLVGSVPYEQYF. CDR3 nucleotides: TGTGCCAGCAGCTTAGTGGGTAGCGTCCCCTACGAGCAGTACTTC.

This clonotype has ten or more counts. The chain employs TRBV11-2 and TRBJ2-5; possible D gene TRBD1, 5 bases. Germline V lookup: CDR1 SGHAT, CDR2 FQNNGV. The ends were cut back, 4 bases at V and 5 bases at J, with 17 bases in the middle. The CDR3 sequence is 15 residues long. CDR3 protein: CASSSPGRQSETQYF. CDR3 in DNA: TGTGCCAGCAGCTCTCCGGGTAGACAGAGCGAGACCCAGTACTTC.

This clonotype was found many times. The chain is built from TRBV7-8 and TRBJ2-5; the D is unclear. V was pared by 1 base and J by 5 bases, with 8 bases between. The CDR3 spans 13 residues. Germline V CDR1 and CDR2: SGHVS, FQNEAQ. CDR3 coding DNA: TGTGCCAGCAGCTTAGGTTTTCGCGAGACCCAGTACTTC. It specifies CASSLGFRETQYF.

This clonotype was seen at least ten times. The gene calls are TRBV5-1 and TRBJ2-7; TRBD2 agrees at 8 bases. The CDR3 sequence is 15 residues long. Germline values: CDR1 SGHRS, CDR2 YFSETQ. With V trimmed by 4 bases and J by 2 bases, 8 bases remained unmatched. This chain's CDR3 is CASSPREGKTYEQYF. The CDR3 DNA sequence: TGCGCCAGCAGCCCCCGGGAGGGGAAGACCTACGAGCAGTACTTC.

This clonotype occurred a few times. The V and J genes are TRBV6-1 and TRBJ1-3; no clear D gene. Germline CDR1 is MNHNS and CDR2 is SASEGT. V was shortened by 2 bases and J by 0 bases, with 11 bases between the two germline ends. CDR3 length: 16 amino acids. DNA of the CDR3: TGTGCCAGCAGTGAAACTCTCCCCGGCTCTGGAAACACCATATATTTT. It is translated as CASSETLPGSGNTIYF.

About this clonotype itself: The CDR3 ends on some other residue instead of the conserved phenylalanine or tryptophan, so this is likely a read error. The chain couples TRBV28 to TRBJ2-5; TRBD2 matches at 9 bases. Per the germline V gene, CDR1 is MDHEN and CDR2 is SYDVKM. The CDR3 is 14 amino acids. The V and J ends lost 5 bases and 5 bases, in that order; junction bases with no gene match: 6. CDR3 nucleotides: TGTGCCAGCAGTAGGCGGGAGGGCCTGGAGACCCAGTACTAC. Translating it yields CASSRREGLETQYY.

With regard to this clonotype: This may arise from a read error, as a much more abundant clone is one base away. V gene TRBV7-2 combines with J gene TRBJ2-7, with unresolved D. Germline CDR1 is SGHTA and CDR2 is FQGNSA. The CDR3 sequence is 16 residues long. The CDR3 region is CASSLDRNGFSYEQCF. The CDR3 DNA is TGTGCCAGCAGCTTAGACCGGAACGGTTTCTCCTACGAGCAGTGCTTC. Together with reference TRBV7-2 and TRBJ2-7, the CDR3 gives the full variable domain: GAGVSQSPSNKVTEKGKDVELRCDPISGHTALYWYRQSLGQGLEFLIYFQGNSAPDKSGLPSDRFSAERTGGSVSTLTIQRTQQEDSAVYLCASSLDRNGFSYEQCFGPGTRLTVT.

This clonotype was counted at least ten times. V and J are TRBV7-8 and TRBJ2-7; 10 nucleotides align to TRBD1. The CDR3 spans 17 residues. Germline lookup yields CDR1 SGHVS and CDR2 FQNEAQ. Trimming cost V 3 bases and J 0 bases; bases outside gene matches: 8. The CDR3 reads CASSLGDRGLSSYEQYF. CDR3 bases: TGTGCCAGCAGCTTGGGGGACAGGGGACTTAGCTCCTACGAGCAGTACTTC.

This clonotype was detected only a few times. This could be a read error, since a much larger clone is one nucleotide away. CDR3 residues: CASSLLSTASTEAFF. Here the CDR3 DNA reads TGTGCCAGCAGTCTCCTTAGCACAGCAAGCACTGAAGCTTTCTTT. This chain links TRBV28 with TRBJ1-1, with unresolved D. Trimming shortened V by 5 bases and J by 4 bases, and 17 bases separated the two germline ends. Per the germline V gene, CDR1 is MDHEN and CDR2 is SYDVKM. The CDR3 totals 15 residues.

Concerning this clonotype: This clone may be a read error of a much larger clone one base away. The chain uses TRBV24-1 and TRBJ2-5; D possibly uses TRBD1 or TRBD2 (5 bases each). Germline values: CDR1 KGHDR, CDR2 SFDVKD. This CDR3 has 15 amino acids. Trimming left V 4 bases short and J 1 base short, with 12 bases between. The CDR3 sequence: CATSDTGAAQETQYF. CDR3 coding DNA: TGTGCCACCAGTGACACCGGGGCAGCCCAAGAGACCCAGTACTTC.